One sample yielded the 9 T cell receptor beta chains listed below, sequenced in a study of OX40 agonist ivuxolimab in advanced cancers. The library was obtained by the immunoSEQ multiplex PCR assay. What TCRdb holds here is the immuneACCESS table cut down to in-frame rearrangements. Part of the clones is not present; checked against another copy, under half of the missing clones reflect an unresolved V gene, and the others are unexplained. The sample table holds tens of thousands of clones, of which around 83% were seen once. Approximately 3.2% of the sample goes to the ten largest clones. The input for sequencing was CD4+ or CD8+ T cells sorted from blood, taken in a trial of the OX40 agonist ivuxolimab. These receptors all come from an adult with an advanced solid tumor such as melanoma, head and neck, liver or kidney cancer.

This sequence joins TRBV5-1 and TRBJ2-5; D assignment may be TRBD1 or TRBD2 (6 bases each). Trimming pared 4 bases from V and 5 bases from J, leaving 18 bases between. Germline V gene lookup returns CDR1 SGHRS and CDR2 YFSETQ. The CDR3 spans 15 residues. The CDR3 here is CASSETMGGTETQYF. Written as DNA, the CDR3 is TGCGCCAGCAGCGAAACCATGGGGGGCACCGAGACCCAGTACTTC.

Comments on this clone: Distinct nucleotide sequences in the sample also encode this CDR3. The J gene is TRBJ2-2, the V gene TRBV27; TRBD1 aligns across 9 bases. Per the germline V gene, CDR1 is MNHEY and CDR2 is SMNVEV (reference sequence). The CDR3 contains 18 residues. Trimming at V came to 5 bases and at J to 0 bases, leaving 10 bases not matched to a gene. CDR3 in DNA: TGTGCCAGCAGTAGGGACCCCACAGGGGGCTCGAACACCGGGGAGCTGTTTTTT. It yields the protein CASSRDPTGGSNTGELFF.

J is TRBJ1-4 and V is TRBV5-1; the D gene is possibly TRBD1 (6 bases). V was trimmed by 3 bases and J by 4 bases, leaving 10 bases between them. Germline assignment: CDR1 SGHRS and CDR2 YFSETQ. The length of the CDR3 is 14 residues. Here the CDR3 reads CASSWEDSNEKLFF. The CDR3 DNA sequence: TGCGCCAGCAGCTGGGAGGACAGTAATGAAAAACTGTTTTTT.

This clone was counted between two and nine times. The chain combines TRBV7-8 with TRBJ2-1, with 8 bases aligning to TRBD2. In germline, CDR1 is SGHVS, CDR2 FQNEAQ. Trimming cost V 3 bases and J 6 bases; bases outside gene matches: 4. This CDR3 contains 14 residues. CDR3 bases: TGTGCCAGCAGCTTGACGGGGGGGCGCAATGAGCAGTTCTTC. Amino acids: CASSLTGGRNEQFF.

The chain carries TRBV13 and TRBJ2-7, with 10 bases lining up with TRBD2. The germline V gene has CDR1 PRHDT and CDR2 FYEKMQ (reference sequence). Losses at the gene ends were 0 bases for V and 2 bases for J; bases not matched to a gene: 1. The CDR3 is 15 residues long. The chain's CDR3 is CASSLGSGGAYEQYF. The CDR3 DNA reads TGTGCCAGCAGCTTAGGAAGCGGGGGGGCCTACGAGCAGTACTTC.

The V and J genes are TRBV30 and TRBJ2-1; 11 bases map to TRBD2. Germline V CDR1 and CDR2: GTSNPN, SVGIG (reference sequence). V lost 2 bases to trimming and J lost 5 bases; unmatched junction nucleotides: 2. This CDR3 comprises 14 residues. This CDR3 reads CAWSTSGGHNEQFF. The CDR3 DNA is TGTGCCTGGAGTACTAGCGGGGGCCACAATGAGCAGTTCTTC.

CDR3 amino acids: CARTLSKREGNPYEAFF. CDR3 nucleotides: TGTGCCAGAACCTTATCAAAAAGGGAAGGGAACCCTTATGAAGCTTTCTTT. The J gene is TRBJ1-1, the V gene TRBV7-5. TRBV7-5 is described as a pseudogene. The CDR3 length is 17 residues.

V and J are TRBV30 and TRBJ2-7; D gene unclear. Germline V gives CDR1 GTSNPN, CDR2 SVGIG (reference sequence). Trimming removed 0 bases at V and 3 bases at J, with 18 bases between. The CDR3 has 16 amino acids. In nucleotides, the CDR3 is TGTGCCTGGAGTGTACTTGGCAGGTCTTCTTTCTACGAGCAGTACTTC. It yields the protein CAWSVLGRSSFYEQYF.

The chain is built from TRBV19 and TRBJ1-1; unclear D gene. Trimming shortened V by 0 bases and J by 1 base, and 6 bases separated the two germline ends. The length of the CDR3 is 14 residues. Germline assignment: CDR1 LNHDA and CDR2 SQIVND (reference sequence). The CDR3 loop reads CASSIETQNTEAFF. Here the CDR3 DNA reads TGTGCCAGTAGTATAGAGACACAGAACACTGAAGCTTTCTTT.